The rows below give T cell receptor beta chains drawn from one sample of a study of T cells in localized non-small cell lung cancer. Assay used: immunoSEQ multiplex PCR; TCRdb lists only in-frame clones, some missing. This sample yields around 34,000 clones, of which 93% are seen a single time; roughly 7.9% belongs to the top ten. The sequencing used peripheral blood, collected before any cancer treatment. These receptor sequences come from a female donor over 55 with stage I lung adenocarcinoma. CDR3s include the opening cysteine and the closing phenylalanine or tryptophan. The order of the fields is clone size, V gene, D gene, J gene, CDR3 protein, CDR3 DNA. A D gene is named only where the DNA matches it firmly. Not all rows give a size; the values are once, few, many and, for expanded clones, a class.

-	TRBV4-1	TRBD1	TRBJ1-5	CASSREPGQGASNQPQHF	TGCGCCAGCAGCCGAGAACCGGGACAGGGGGCCTCAAATCAGCCCCAGCATTTT
few	TRBV19	-	TRBJ1-2	CASNNRVYGYTF	TGTGCCAGTAATAACAGGGTCTATGGCTACACCTTC
once	TRBV30	-	TRBJ1-5	CAWSVGGNQPQHF	TGTGCCTGGAGTGTGGGGGGAAATCAGCCCCAGCATTTT
-	TRBV6-4	TRBD1	TRBJ2-2	CASSPGTERTGELFF	TGTGCCAGCAGTCCCGGGACAGAACGCACCGGGGAGCTGTTTTTT
-	TRBV30	-	TRBJ1-4	CAWSDVAIEKLFF	TGTGCCTGGAGCGACGTGGCGATTGAAAAACTGTTTTTT
-	TRBV6-6	TRBD2	TRBJ2-3	CASSPLLAGGQYF	TGTGCCAGCAGCCCACTCCTAGCGGGGGGGCAGTATTTT
-	TRBV6-6	-	TRBJ1-5	CASSPRGGYSNQPQHF	TGTGCCAGCAGCCCGCGGGGGGGATATAGCAATCAGCCCCAGCATTTT
-	TRBV27	-	TRBJ1-2	CASSLQGIYGYTF	TGTGCCAGCAGTTTACAGGGGATCTATGGCTACACCTTC
few	TRBV4-3	-	TRBJ1-1	CASSQVTRSTEAFF	TGCGCCAGCAGCCAAGTTACGAGGTCCACTGAAGCTTTCTTT
-	TRBV4-1	TRBD2	TRBJ2-1	CASSQGKGLAGGEQFF	TGCGCCAGCAGCCAAGGAAAGGGACTAGCGGGAGGTGAGCAGTTCTTC
-	TRBV6-6	TRBD1	TRBJ1-2	CASRSQGDSGGYTF	TGTGCCAGCAGATCCCAGGGGGATAGTGGCGGCTACACCTTC
-	TRBV7-3	-	TRBJ2-3	CASSLNPPVSTDTQYF	TGTGCCAGCAGCTTAAATCCCCCAGTCAGCACAGATACGCAGTATTTT
-	TRBV7-2	TRBD1	TRBJ1-1	CASSLAGQGASEAFF	TGTGCCAGCAGCTTAGCAGGACAGGGGGCATCCGAAGCTTTCTTT
-	TRBV11-3	-	TRBJ2-1	CASSLQYRAAPNEQFF	TGTGCCAGCAGCTTACAGTACAGGGCTGCTCCCAATGAGCAGTTCTTC
-	TRBV7-8	TRBD1	TRBJ1-2	CASSSGQGYGYTF	TGTGCCAGCAGCTCCGGACAGGGCTATGGCTACACCTTC
-	TRBV7-9	-	TRBJ2-2	CASSLRLTTGELFF	TGTGCCAGCAGCTTACGCCTGACTACCGGGGAGCTGTTTTTT
-	TRBV30	-	TRBJ2-5	CAWSVGETQYF	TGTGCCTGGAGTGTGGGGGAGACCCAGTACTTC
-	TRBV27	-	TRBJ1-5	CASRDRLYSNQPQHF	TGTGCCAGCAGAGACAGGCTTTATAGCAATCAGCCCCAGCATTTT
-	TRBV7-9	-	TRBJ1-1	CASRLTANTEAFF	TGTGCCAGCAGGCTGACGGCGAACACTGAAGCTTTCTTT
-	TRBV6-1	-	TRBJ1-5	CASSETVYSNQPQHF	TGTGCCAGCAGTGAGACGGTCTATAGCAATCAGCCCCAGCATTTT
-	TRBV6-5	-	TRBJ1-4	CASSLQGATNEKLFF	TGTGCCAGCAGCCTACAAGGGGCAACTAATGAAAAACTGTTTTTT
once	TRBV5-1	TRBD1	TRBJ1-1	CASSSGGRNTEAFF	TGCGCCAGCAGCTCAGGGGGCCGGAACACTGAAGCTTTCTTT
-	TRBV11-1	-	TRBJ2-2	CASSPLQVAGELFF	TGTGCCAGCAGCCCTTTGCAGGTGGCCGGGGAGCTGTTTTTT